This T cell receptor beta chain was profiled in a study of T cells in Graves' hyperthyroidism and ophthalmopathy. Study results and limitations: The model forecast ophthalmopathy, anticipating it by a median roughly 6.5 months before onset. Blood also contained most expanded thyroid clonotypes above 0.001.

V dropped 0 bases and J dropped 6 bases, with 12 bases sitting between them. This CDR3 has 14 residues. In germline, CDR1 is SGHRS, CDR2 YFSETQ. A few counts support this clonotype. What it binds is unknown. There were TCR beta CDR3 regions amplified from RNA transcripts. With the HTBI primer set, the TCR CDR3 went through a first round of RT-PCR. TCRdb redid the calling of the multiplex PCR reads with MiXCR, one entry per CDR3 protein. The sample yields about 340,000 distinct CDR3 sequences, around 20% seen once. The TCR was taken from a woman between 45 and 60 years old with Graves' hyperthyroidism. The chain links TRBV5-1 to TRBJ1-1; D might be TRBD1 (5 bases). The material sequenced was blood. The CDR3 reads CASSLEGRVSEAFF. The CDR3 bases are TGCGCCAGCAGCTTGGAGGGCAGGGTGTCTGAAGCTTTCTTT.